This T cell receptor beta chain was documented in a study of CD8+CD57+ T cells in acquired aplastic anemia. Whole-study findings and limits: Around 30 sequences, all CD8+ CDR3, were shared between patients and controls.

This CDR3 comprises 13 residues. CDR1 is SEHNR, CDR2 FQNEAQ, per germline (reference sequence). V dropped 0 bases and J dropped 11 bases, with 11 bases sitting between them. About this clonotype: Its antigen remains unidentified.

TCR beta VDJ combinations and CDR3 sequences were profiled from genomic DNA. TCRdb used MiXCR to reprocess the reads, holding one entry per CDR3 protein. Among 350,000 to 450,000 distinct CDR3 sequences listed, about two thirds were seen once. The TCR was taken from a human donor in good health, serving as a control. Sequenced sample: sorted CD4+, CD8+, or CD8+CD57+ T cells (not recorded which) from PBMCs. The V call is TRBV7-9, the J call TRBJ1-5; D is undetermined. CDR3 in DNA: TGTGCCAGCAGCTTAGCTGGGAAAAAGACCCAGCATTTT. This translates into CASSLAGKKTQHF. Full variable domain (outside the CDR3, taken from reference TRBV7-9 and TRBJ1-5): DTGVSQNPRHKITKRGQNVTFRCDPISEHNRLYWYRQTLGQGPEFLTYFQNEAQLEKSRLLSDRFSAERPKGSFSTLEIQRTEQGDSAMYLCASSLAGKKTQHFGDGTRLSIL.